The 15 T cell receptor beta chains below all came from one sample that was sequenced in a study of T-cell memory formation after mild COVID-19. Each CDR3 protein gets one entry after TCRdb re-called the 5' RACE reads with MiXCR. The sample consists of 140,000 or so distinct CDR3 sequences, around 14% of them appearing once. Sequences were obtained from PBMCs or a T cell subset sorted from them (not recorded which). The receptor set was obtained from an adult woman who had mild COVID-19 (a few samples of this study predate the infection). Cell type and time point are not known.

This clonotype was detected a few times. The chain couples TRBV7-9 to TRBJ2-1, with D tentatively TRBD2 (6 bases). V lost 4 bases and J 8 bases, leaving 18 bases between the germline ends. CDR1 and CDR2 (germline): SEHNR, FQNEAQ (reference sequence). There are 15 residues in the CDR3. The CDR3 protein is CASSSLPGRIDEQFF. The CDR3 DNA sequence: TGTGCCAGCAGCTCTTTACCCGGGAGAATCGATGAGCAGTTCTTC.

The V and J genes are TRBV7-9 and TRBJ2-1; D is possibly TRBD2 (6 bases). The germline gives CDR1 SEHNR, CDR2 FQNEAQ (reference sequence). The CDR3 contains 17 residues. V lost 4 bases and J lost 2, with 18 bases in between. The CDR3 spells CASSSPIRDFTYNEQFF. CDR3 DNA: TGTGCCAGCAGCTCCCCAATCCGGGACTTTACCTACAATGAGCAGTTCTTC.

The chain carries TRBV6-2 or TRBV6-3 and TRBJ2-5, with 8 positions matching TRBD2. The germline V gene has CDR1 MNHEY and CDR2 SVGEGT. The CDR3 loop spans 16 amino acids. V shed 7 bases, J shed 5 bases, and the junction held 15 bases outside the gene matches. The CDR3 region has the DNA TGTGCCAGCATCAACCCGGCGGGAGGACCTGGGGAGACCCAGTACTTC. The encoded protein is CASINPAGGPGETQYF.

The rearrangement joins TRBV2 to TRBJ2-1; possibly TRBD1 or TRBD2 for D (5 bases each). V was clipped by 5 bases and J by 3 bases, with 26 bases between them. Germline V lookup: CDR1 SNHLY, CDR2 FYNNEI. This CDR3 has 19 residues. This CDR3 reads CASSLDRDRGPSGYNEQFF. CDR3 in DNA: TGTGCCAGCAGTCTCGACCGGGACCGAGGGCCGTCGGGCTACAATGAGCAGTTCTTC.

The V gene is TRBV9, the J gene TRBJ2-1; 12 nucleotides align to TRBD2. Germline V lookup: CDR1 SGDLS, CDR2 YYNGEE. The CDR3 covers 16 residues. V was pared by 0 bases and J by 3 bases, with 1 base of the junction left unmatched. This CDR3 reads CASSVGTSGIYNEQFF. DNA for the CDR3: TGTGCCAGCAGCGTAGGGACTAGCGGGATCTACAATGAGCAGTTCTTC.

This clonotype showed up just a few times. The V call is TRBV7-9, the J call TRBJ2-7; D gene uncertain. The CDR3 extends over 12 amino acids. Looked up from germline, CDR1 is SEHNR and CDR2 is FQNEAQ (reference sequence). V was cut by 7 bases and J by 1 base, with 8 bases left in between. CDR3 residues: CASTFISYEQYF. CDR3 nucleotide sequence: TGTGCCAGCACCTTTATTTCCTACGAGCAGTACTTC.

The chain carries TRBV4-1 and TRBJ2-3, with TRBD2 matching over 8 bases. Germline CDR1 is MGHRA and CDR2 is YSYEKL. This CDR3 spans 17 amino acids. With 4 bases clipped from V and 4 bases from J, the junction kept 13 bases outside the gene matches. The CDR3 sequence: CASSLSLGTRVPDTQYF. The CDR3 DNA is TGCGCCAGCAGCCTAAGTCTCGGGACTAGGGTGCCAGATACGCAGTATTTT.

This clonotype came up a few times. The chain carries TRBV7-9 and TRBJ2-1; D assignment may be TRBD1 or TRBD2 (5 bases each). The CDR3 spans 15 residues. Germline loops: CDR1 SEHNR, CDR2 FQNEAQ (reference sequence). Trimming took 8 bases from V and 5 from J, leaving 19 bases between them. CDR3 loop: CASPKGDVGNNEQFF. The CDR3 DNA reads as TGTGCCAGCCCGAAAGGGGACGTAGGAAACAATGAGCAGTTCTTC.

A few counts support this clonotype. The rearrangement joins TRBV7-9 to TRBJ2-3; 7 bases line up with TRBD1. V was clipped by 7 bases and J by 2 bases; unmatched bases: 9. Germline CDR1 reads SEHNR; CDR2 reads FQNEAQ (reference sequence). This CDR3 is 15 amino acids long. In DNA form, the CDR3 reads TGTGCCAGCACCCAGGGGGTGTCCTACACAGATACGCAGTATTTT. Translating gives CASTQGVSYTDTQYF.

This clonotype has more than one count but fewer than ten. The chain combines TRBV5-1 with TRBJ1-1; D gene uncertain. Per germline, CDR1 SGHRS and CDR2 YFSETQ. Trimming left V 6 bases short and J 7 bases short, with 19 bases between. This CDR3 has 14 residues. The CDR3 spells CASIVGLTDGEAFF. The CDR3 region has the DNA TGCGCCAGCATTGTCGGCCTTACAGACGGTGAAGCTTTCTTT.

Only a few counts were recorded for this clonotype. The rearrangement joins TRBV4-1 to TRBJ2-7; D is uncertain. Trimming pared 1 base from V and 2 bases from J, leaving 15 bases between. The CDR3 contains 16 residues. Per germline, CDR1 MGHRA and CDR2 YSYEKL. CDR3 sequence (DNA): TGCGCCAGCAGCCAAGGCCCTGGTGGTACAGCCTACGAGCAGTACTTC. It yields the protein CASSQGPGGTAYEQYF.

This clonotype was picked up many times. The J gene is TRBJ2-3, the V gene TRBV12-3 or TRBV12-4; no firm D call. The CDR3 contains 14 residues. V shed 3 bases and J shed 0 bases, with 7 bases lying between them. CDR3 in amino acids: CASSFGASTDTQYF. The DNA of the CDR3 is TGTGCCAGCAGTTTCGGAGCGAGCACAGATACGCAGTATTTT.

The J gene is TRBJ2-1, the V gene TRBV12-3 or TRBV12-4; D gene ambiguous. The CDR3 spans 14 residues. V was shortened by 4 bases and J by 10 bases, with 17 bases between the two germline ends. The CDR3 loop reads CASSSPSAVWEQFF. Written as DNA, the CDR3 is TGTGCCAGCAGTTCCCCCTCCGCCGTTTGGGAGCAGTTCTTC.

This sequence joins TRBV25-1 and TRBJ2-2; 7 bases are a match to TRBD2. CDR1 and CDR2 from the germline V gene are MGHDK and SYGVNS. J was trimmed by 2 bases and V by 6 bases; bases with no gene match: 18. The CDR3 has 19 amino acids. CDR3 DNA sequence: TGTGCCAGCAGCGAGGGGAGGGCGGAAGGCCTCCGTAACACCGGGGAGCTGTTTTTT. Protein: CASSEGRAEGLRNTGELFF. The complete variable domain, with remaining parts taken from reference TRBV25-1 and TRBJ2-2, reads EADIYQTPRYLVIGTGKKITLECSQTMGHDKMYWYQQDPGMELHLIHYSYGVNSTEKGDLSSESTVSRIRTEHFPLTLESARPSHTSQYLCASSEGRAEGLRNTGELFFGEGSRLTVL.

This chain joins TRBV7-9 and TRBJ2-1, with 8 bases lining up with TRBD1. This CDR3 region has 15 residues. The V and J ends lost 5 bases and 4 bases, in that order; junction bases with no gene match: 7. Germline V CDR1 and CDR2: SEHNR, FQNEAQ (reference sequence). The DNA of the CDR3 is TGTGCCAGCAGCCCACTGGGACAGGCTTACAATGAGCAGTTCTTC. Translation gives CASSPLGQAYNEQFF.